A few counts support the clone carrying this TCR beta chain. These data belong to a study of blood T cell repertoires in COVID-19. Repertoires were generated with immunoSEQ multiplex PCR, while TCRdb's copy carries only in-frame clones and drops some. The sample includes approximately 38,000 clones, roughly 87% of them seen just once. Germline CDR1 PRHDT, CDR2 FYEKMQ (reference sequence). The V gene lost 5 bases and the J gene lost 3 bases, with 15 bases spanning the gap. The CDR3 covers 15 residues. The sample consisted of peripheral blood. The genes are TRBV13 and TRBJ2-3, with D possibly matching TRBD2 (6 bases). The TCR comes from a human donor in a cohort sampled during active COVID-19. CDR3 sequence: CASSRLARGTDTQYF. CDR3 DNA sequence: TGTGCCAGCAGCCGCCTAGCGCGAGGGACAGATACGCAGTATTTT.